This paragraph reports one T cell receptor (beta chain). This sample stems from a study of blood T cells in healthy people across ages. V lost 0 bases and J lost 4, with 16 bases in between. The germline CDR1 and CDR2 sequences are MNHNY and SVGAGI (reference sequence). The length of the CDR3 is 17 residues. PCR was performed a second time for roughly 7 to 11 cycles using a sample-barcoded 5' primer and a J-beta primer mix. At least 3 million CDR3-containing paired-end reads were obtained per sample. MiXCR, applied by TCRdb to the 5' RACE reads, yields one record per CDR3 protein. Among approximately 820,000 distinct CDR3 sequences listed, 40% to 50% were seen once.

The sequencing sample was made of blood. This receptor was identified in a man between 60 and 75 years old in good health. The rearrangement links TRBV6-6 to TRBJ1-5; D is ambiguous. CDR3 nucleotides: TGTGCCAGCAGTTACTCGATTAACAGAGTTTCTAATCAGCCCCAGCATTTT. Amino acids: CASSYSINRVSNQPQHF.